The 30 T cell receptor beta chains in this list originate from one sample, sequenced in a study of blood T cell repertoires in COVID-19. TCRdb keeps only in-frame clones here, not all; method: immunoSEQ multiplex PCR. The sample yields a few hundred thousand clones, about nine tenths seen once. Sequenced material: peripheral blood. These receptors originate from a woman aged 25 to 39 with active or convalescent COVID-19.

This chain joins TRBV5-8 and TRBJ2-3; TRBD2 agrees at 7 bases. CDR3 size: 11 residues. The germline V gene has CDR1 SGHTS and CDR2 YDEGEE. After removal of 0 bases from V and 14 bases from J, the junction contained 3 bases not matched to a gene. The CDR3, as DNA: TGTGCCAGCAGCTTGGGAAGCGGGATGTATTTT. It specifies CASSLGSGMYF.

This clone was counted once. V is TRBV2 and J is TRBJ1-4; 8 bases fit TRBD1. This CDR3 has 12 residues. CDR1 and CDR2 (germline): SNHLY, FYNNEI. J lost 8 bases, V lost 7 bases, and 3 bases had no gene match. The DNA of the CDR3 is TGTGCCAGCAAACAGGGGGACGAAAAACTGTTTTTT. It encodes CASKQGDEKLFF. Based on the CDR3 plus reference TRBV2 and TRBJ1-4, the full variable domain is EPEVTQTPSHQVTQMGQEVILRCVPISNHLYFYWYRQILGQKVEFLVSFYNNEISEKSEIFDDQFSVERPDGSNFTLKIRSTKLEDSAMYFCASKQGDEKLFFGSGTQLSVL.

CDR3 bases: TGCGCCAGCAGCTTGGCAAGGGGGCCTATGAACACTGAAGCTTTCTTT. It specifies CASSLARGPMNTEAFF. The rearrangement joins TRBV5-1 to TRBJ1-1; 7 bases are shared with TRBD1. CDR1 and CDR2 (germline): SGHRS, YFSETQ. V lost 0 bases to trimming and J lost 0 bases; unmatched junction nucleotides: 5. The CDR3 is 16 amino acids.

This rearrangement joins TRBV5-5 to TRBJ1-5; D not resolved. Germline CDR1 and CDR2: SGHKS and YYEKEE (reference sequence). The V gene lost 1 base and the J gene lost 0 bases, with 8 bases spanning the gap. The CDR3 consists of 15 residues. This CDR3 is CASSLLGNSNQPQHF. CDR3 coding DNA: TGTGCCAGCAGCTTGCTCGGGAATAGCAATCAGCCCCAGCATTTT.

The rearrangement joins TRBV3-1 (or the pseudogene TRBV3-2) to TRBJ1-3, with 7 positions matching TRBD1. Losses at the gene ends were 0 bases for V and 0 bases for J; bases not matched to a gene: 5. CDR3 size: 17 residues. Germline V gene data show CDR1 as LGHDT and CDR2 as YNNKEL (reference sequence). This CDR3 is CASSQDRQGASGNTIYF. CDR3 coding DNA: TGTGCCAGCAGCCAAGACCGACAGGGCGCCTCTGGAAACACCATATATTTT.

The chain employs TRBV6-6 and TRBJ1-4; TRBD1 matches at 7 bases. Germline CDR1 is MNHNY and CDR2 is SVGAGI (reference sequence). This CDR3 contains 15 residues. J lost 6 bases, V lost 5 bases, and 9 bases had no gene match. The CDR3 coding sequence is TGTGCCAGCAGTCACCCGGGACAGTTAGATGAAAAACTGTTTTTT. Translating gives CASSHPGQLDEKLFF.

In this sample, this clone turned up once. The rearrangement joins TRBV4-3 to TRBJ2-6; D is possibly TRBD2 (5 bases). Trimming stripped 3 bases from V and 4 bases from J, with 10 bases between. The CDR3 sequence is 15 residues long. CDR1 is LGHNA, CDR2 YSLEER, per germline. CDR3 DNA sequence: TGCGCCAGCAGCCACGGGGTAGCCGGGGCCAACGTCCTGACTTTC. It translates to CASSHGVAGANVLTF.

This rearrangement joins TRBV7-9 to TRBJ1-5; TRBD1 is a possible D gene (6 bases). The CDR3 has 15 amino acids. V was pared by 3 bases and J by 1 base, with 10 bases between. The germline V gene has CDR1 SEHNR and CDR2 FQNEAQ (reference sequence). As DNA, the CDR3 is TGTGCCAGCAGCTTTGGGGGGGCGAGCAATCAGCCCCAGCATTTT. This sequence encodes CASSFGGASNQPQHF.

This clone has a single count. V usage is TRBV7-9 and J usage is TRBJ2-1, with 9 bases identical to TRBD1. The germline V gene encodes CDR1 SEHNR and CDR2 FQNEAQ (reference sequence). The trim removed 5 bases at V and 3 bases at J, leaving 8 bases unmatched. CDR3 length equals 16 residues. The CDR3 here is CASSTPDRGGYNEQFF. DNA of the CDR3: TGTGCCAGCAGCACGCCGGACAGGGGAGGCTACAATGAGCAGTTCTTC.

In the case of this clone: Different DNA sequences within this sample yield the same CDR3. The J gene is TRBJ1-2, the V gene TRBV3-1 (or the pseudogene TRBV3-2), with TRBD1 identical over 8 bases. This CDR3 contains 14 residues. Germline lookup yields CDR1 LGHDT and CDR2 YNNKEL (reference sequence). V lost 4 bases, J lost 2 bases, and 3 bases stayed unmatched. The CDR3 loop is CASSPRQGNYGYTF. The CDR3, as DNA: TGTGCCAGCAGCCCCCGACAGGGGAACTATGGCTACACCTTC.

The V gene is TRBV9, the J gene TRBJ2-2, with no clear D. Trimming removed 4 bases from V and 2 bases from J, with 12 bases in between. The CDR3 loop spans 15 amino acids. CDR1 SGDLS and CDR2 YYNGEE come from the germline V gene. The CDR3 DNA sequence: TGTGCCAGCAGCCCCTACCACTCAAACACCGGGGAGCTGTTTTTT. Protein: CASSPYHSNTGELFF.

J is TRBJ1-1 and V is TRBV28, with 9 nucleotides matching TRBD1. This CDR3 is 14 amino acids long. The trim removed 4 bases at V and 4 bases at J, leaving 4 bases unmatched. Looked up from germline, CDR1 is MDHEN and CDR2 is SYDVKM. The CDR3 coding sequence is TGTGCCAGCAGTTCCGACAGGGGGTTCACTGAAGCTTTCTTT. This sequence encodes CASSSDRGFTEAFF.

A note on this clone: At one boundary the junction diverges from the germline segment, which might be a read error. The chain carries TRBV2 and TRBJ2-7; 8 bases are shared with TRBD2. CDR1 SNHLY and CDR2 FYNNEI come from the germline V gene. CDR3 length: 11 amino acids. CDR3: CASSEFGGAFF. In nucleotides, the CDR3 is TGTGCCAGCAGTGAGTTCGGGGGGGCCTTCTTC.

This rearrangement joins TRBV7-3 to TRBJ2-1; 7 nucleotides align to TRBD2. V lost 3 bases and J lost 8; bases outside the gene matches: 7. CDR3 length: 14 residues. Germline V lookup: CDR1 SGHTA, CDR2 FQGTGA. The CDR3 DNA reads TGTGCCAGCAGCTTGGGGCAGCGGGGAGATGAGCAGTTCTTC. It is translated as CASSLGQRGDEQFF.

The gene calls are TRBV4-3 and TRBJ2-4; weak D call: TRBD2 (5 bases). The CDR3 is 14 residues long. The germline gives CDR1 LGHNA, CDR2 YSLEER. V lost 1 base and J 6 bases, leaving 10 bases between the germline ends. The CDR3 protein is CASSQGGQANIQYF. CDR3 bases: TGCGCCAGCAGCCAAGGAGGGCAGGCAAACATTCAGTACTTC.

The chain couples TRBV5-4 to TRBJ1-3, with TRBD1 matching 7 bases. The length of the CDR3 is 16 residues. The junction had 5 bases not matched to a gene; V was cut back by 0 bases and J by 2 bases. CDR1 is SGHNT and CDR2 is YYREEE in the germline V gene (reference sequence). The CDR3 DNA sequence: TGTGCCAGCAGCTTGGACAGGGGAAGAACTGGAAACACCATATATTTT. Translated: CASSLDRGRTGNTIYF.

This chain links TRBV3-1 (or the pseudogene TRBV3-2) with TRBJ2-3; D possibly corresponds to TRBD2 (6 bases). CDR1 LGHDT and CDR2 YNNKEL come from the germline V gene (reference sequence). Trimming took 3 bases from V and 1 from J, leaving 14 bases between them. The CDR3 is made up of 16 amino acids. DNA for the CDR3: TGTGCCAGCAGCCAGACATCGGGACTCGGCACAGATACGCAGTATTTT. Its protein is CASSQTSGLGTDTQYF.

The V call is TRBV25-1, the J call TRBJ1-3; D call uncertain. CDR3 length: 17 residues. Trimming took 6 bases from V and 2 from J, leaving 20 bases between them. Germline lookup yields CDR1 MGHDK and CDR2 SYGVNS. CDR3 residues: CASSPATVTYAGNTIYF. The CDR3 DNA sequence: TGTGCCAGCAGCCCCGCTACGGTAACTTATGCTGGAAACACCATATATTTT.

Of note for this clone: The same CDR3 can be traced to other DNA sequences in this sample. The V call is TRBV6-6, the J call TRBJ1-1, with D possibly TRBD1 on 5 matching bases. V was clipped by 0 bases and J by 1 base, with 6 bases between them. Germline V lookup: CDR1 MNHNY, CDR2 SVGAGI (reference sequence). CDR3 size: 14 residues. In DNA form, the CDR3 reads TGTGCCAGCAGTTACTCGACAGAGAACACTGAAGCTTTCTTT. This gives the protein CASSYSTENTEAFF.

In DNA, the CDR3 is TGCGCCAGCAGTGAGCTTACTAGCGGGGGCTGGGGGACCCAGTACTTC. It specifies CASSELTSGGWGTQYF. This sequence joins TRBV10-2 and TRBJ2-5, with 11 positions matching TRBD2. Losses at the gene ends were 2 bases for V and 7 bases for J; bases not matched to a gene: 9. CDR1 WSHSY and CDR2 SAAADI come from the germline V gene. The CDR3 runs to 16 residues.

This clone was found a few times. The chain employs TRBV7-9 and TRBJ1-6, with a weak D call TRBD1 (6 bases). V gave up 1 base and J gave up 12 bases, with 13 bases separating them. Germline CDR1 is SEHNR and CDR2 is FQNEAQ (reference sequence). This CDR3 contains 14 residues. The CDR3 DNA sequence: TGTGCCAGCAGCTTAGAGGGGGGGCTAAGACCCCTCCACTTT. It specifies CASSLEGGLRPLHF. Combining the CDR3 with reference TRBV7-9 and TRBJ1-6 gives the whole variable domain DTGVSQNPRHKITKRGQNVTFRCDPISEHNRLYWYRQTLGQGPEFLTYFQNEAQLEKSRLLSDRFSAERPKGSFSTLEIQRTEQGDSAMYLCASSLEGGLRPLHFGNGTRLTVT.

V usage is TRBV5-1 and J usage is TRBJ1-2; no firm D call. The CDR3 length is 14 residues. The germline V and J ends were trimmed by 5 bases and 5 bases, with 16 bases remaining between them. Germline V gene sequence: CDR1 SGHRS, CDR2 YFSETQ. The CDR3 coding sequence is TGCGCCAGCAGGGAGAGTACGGCAGCTTATGGCTACACCTTC. Its protein is CASRESTAAYGYTF.

The chain carries TRBV6-6 and TRBJ2-2; 7 bases match TRBD1. V shed 5 bases, J shed 0 bases, and the junction held 9 bases outside the gene matches. This CDR3 has 17 residues. CDR1 and CDR2 from the germline V gene are MNHNY and SVGAGI (reference sequence). The CDR3 loop is CASSRTGAASNTGELFF. The CDR3 nucleotides read TGTGCCAGCAGTCGAACAGGGGCCGCATCGAACACCGGGGAGCTGTTTTTT.

This chain uses TRBV6-1 with TRBJ1-5; 9 positions agree with TRBD1. The CDR3 extends over 17 amino acids. V lost 1 base, J lost 3 bases, and 7 bases stayed unmatched. Germline V lookup: CDR1 MNHNS, CDR2 SASEGT. The CDR3 bases are TGTGCCAGCAGTGAAGGGCCTTACAGGGGGCCCAATCAGCCCCAGCATTTT. Translating gives CASSEGPYRGPNQPQHF.

V usage is TRBV7-3 and J usage is TRBJ2-3; 9 bases match TRBD2. The CDR3 has 16 residues. Germline lookup yields CDR1 SGHTA and CDR2 FQGTGA. The ends lost 5 bases at V and 0 bases at J; junction bases unmatched: 6. The CDR3: CASSLLAGESTDTQYF. In DNA form, the CDR3 reads TGTGCCAGCAGCCTCTTAGCGGGGGAAAGCACAGATACGCAGTATTTT.

The V call is TRBV28, the J call TRBJ1-3; perhaps TRBD1 as D (5 bases). V shed 6 bases and J shed 0 bases, with 12 bases lying between them. Germline CDR1 MDHEN, CDR2 SYDVKM. The CDR3 spans 15 residues. DNA of the CDR3: TGTGCCAGCAGCCCTACAGGAGTCTCTGGAAACACCATATATTTT. Protein product: CASSPTGVSGNTIYF.

This clone is a singleton in its sample. The chain is built from TRBV12-3 or TRBV12-4 and TRBJ1-6; possibly TRBD1 for D (5 bases). The CDR3 consists of 13 residues. The V end was cut by 3 bases, the J end by 10 bases, with 10 bases between. The CDR3 DNA reads as TGTGCCAGCAGTTTTGGGGGGGGATCACCCCTCCACTTT. The encoded protein is CASSFGGGSPLHF.

This rearrangement joins TRBV5-8 to TRBJ2-3, with D tentatively TRBD2 (7 bases). The germline V gene has CDR1 SGHTS and CDR2 YDEGEE. Trimming left V 7 bases short and J 4 bases short, with 19 bases between. The CDR3 loop spans 15 amino acids. The CDR3 nucleotides are TGTGCCAGCTCCCGGGGGGCAATCAGAGCAGATACGCAGTATTTT. This translates into CASSRGAIRADTQYF. Variable domain in full (rest from reference TRBV5-8 and TRBJ2-3): EAGVTQSPTHLIKTRGQQATLRCSPISGHTSVYWYQQALGLGLQFLLWYDEGEERNRGNFPPRFSGRQFPNYSSELNVNALELEDSALYLCASSRGAIRADTQYFGPGTRLTVL.

V and J are TRBV30 and TRBJ1-1; 8 bases map to TRBD1. Germline trimming cut 2 bases from V and 11 bases from J; bases unmatched to any gene: 16. This CDR3 is built from 15 residues. Germline V gives CDR1 GTSNPN, CDR2 SVGIG (reference sequence). CDR3 in amino acids: CAWSWTGTGVLGAFF. Written as DNA, the CDR3 is TGTGCCTGGAGTTGGACCGGGACAGGCGTCCTTGGCGCTTTCTTT. The complete variable domain, with remaining parts taken from reference TRBV30 and TRBJ1-1, reads SQTIHQWPATLVQPVGSPLSLECTVEGTSNPNLYWYRQAAGRGLQLLFYSVGIGQISSEVPQNLSASRPQDRQFILSSKKLLLSDSGFYLCAWSWTGTGVLGAFFGQGTRLTVV.

J is TRBJ2-3 and V is TRBV5-5; possible D gene TRBD2, 5 bases. This CDR3 comprises 15 residues. V was shortened by 4 bases and J by 6 bases, with 18 bases between the two germline ends. CDR1 is SGHKS and CDR2 is YYEKEE in the germline V gene (reference sequence). This chain's CDR3 is CASSLALGGGDTQYF. Here the CDR3 DNA reads TGTGCCAGCAGCCTAGCCCTAGGAGGAGGCGATACGCAGTATTTT.